This T cell receptor beta chain appears in the sequencing data of a study of blood T cell repertoires in COVID-19. Across the whole study: Samples taken during acute and convalescent COVID-19 were collected in the United States, Italy and Spain.

CDR1 and CDR2 from the germline V gene are SGHNT and YYREEE (reference sequence). Trimming cost V 0 bases and J 1 base, with 13 bases left between them. The CDR3 covers 16 residues. Seattle-derived patients entered the study during active infection and were followed longitudinally. How the authors handled the data: Using reference gene primer amplification, nucleated cell counts were estimated. Clones were sequenced by immunoSEQ multiplex PCR, and TCRdb holds only the in-frame ones, with some missing. V and J calls and clone size come straight from that table; D and trimming were deduced from the DNA. Of about 160,000 clones in the sample, around 82% were seen once.

Sequences were obtained from peripheral blood. The chain uses TRBV5-4 and TRBJ2-5; a possible D gene is TRBD2 (7 bases). This TCR derives from a woman in her thirties or forties with COVID-19, enrolled during active disease. The CDR3 region is CASSLDAAGAQETQYF. CDR3 nucleotide sequence: TGTGCCAGCAGCTTGGATGCCGCGGGGGCCCAAGAGACCCAGTACTTC.